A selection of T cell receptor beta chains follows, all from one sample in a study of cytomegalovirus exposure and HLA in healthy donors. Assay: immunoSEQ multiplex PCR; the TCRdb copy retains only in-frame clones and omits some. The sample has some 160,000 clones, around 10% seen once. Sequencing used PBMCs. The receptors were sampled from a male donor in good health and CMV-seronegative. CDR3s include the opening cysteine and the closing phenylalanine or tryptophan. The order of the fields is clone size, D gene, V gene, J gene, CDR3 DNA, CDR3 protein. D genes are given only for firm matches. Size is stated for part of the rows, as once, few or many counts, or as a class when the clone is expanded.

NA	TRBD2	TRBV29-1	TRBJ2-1	TGCAGCGTTGATGGGCGGGGGGCCTACAATGAGCAGTTCTTC	CSVDGRGAYNEQFF
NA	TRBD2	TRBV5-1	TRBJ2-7	TGCGCCAGCAGGCCGACTAGCGGACCCTACGAGCAGTACTTC	CASRPTSGPYEQYF
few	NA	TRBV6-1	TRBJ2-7	TGTGCCAGCAGTGCGATTGGGTCAGGTTACGAGCAGTACTTC	CASSAIGSGYEQYF
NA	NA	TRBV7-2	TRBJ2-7	TGTGCCAGCAGCTTAGCCGGCGACTCGAGCTCCTACGAGCAGTACTTC	CASSLAGDSSSYEQYF
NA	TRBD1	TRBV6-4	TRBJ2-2	TGTGCCAGCAGCCGACAGGGTCTCACCGGGGAGCTGTTTTTT	CASSRQGLTGELFF
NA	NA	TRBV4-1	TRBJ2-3	TGCGCCAGCAGCCATAGTTTGACTAGTTGGGTTGTCGCAGGTACGCAGTATTTT	CASSHSLTSWVVAGTQYF
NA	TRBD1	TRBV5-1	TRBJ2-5	TGCGCCAGCAGCTCGGGGACAGGCGGGGAGACCCAGTACTTC	CASSSGTGGETQYF
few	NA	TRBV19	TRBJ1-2	TGTGCCAGTAGCTCCCGGGGAAGGAACTATGGCTACACCTTC	CASSSRGRNYGYTF
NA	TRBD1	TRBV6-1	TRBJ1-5	TGTGCCAGCAGTACCACAGGGGGCAATCAGCCCCAGCATTTT	CASSTTGGNQPQHF
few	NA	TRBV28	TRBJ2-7	TGTGCCAGCAGTGGGGGGACGGAATCCTACGAGCAGTACTTC	CASSGGTESYEQYF
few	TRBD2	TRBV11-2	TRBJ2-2	TGTGCCAGCAGCTTATTGAGCGGGGGTACCGGGGAGCTGTTTTTT	CASSLLSGGTGELFF
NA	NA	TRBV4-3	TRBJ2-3	TGCGCCAGCAGCCAATTTATGGGGGCTTTAGATACGCAGTATTTT	CASSQFMGALDTQYF
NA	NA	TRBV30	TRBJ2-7	TGTGCCTGGAGTGTGAAGGGGTTGAGCTCCTACGAGCAGTACTTC	CAWSVKGLSSYEQYF
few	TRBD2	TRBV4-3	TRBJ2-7	TGCGCCAGCAGCCCCACATCTAGCGGGAGGGGGGGTCGAAGCTCCTACGAGCAGTACTTC	CASSPTSSGRGGRSSYEQYF
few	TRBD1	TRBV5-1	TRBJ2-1	TGCGCCAGCAGCTTAGCCTCGGGACAGGTATACAATGAGCAGTTCTTC	CASSLASGQVYNEQFF
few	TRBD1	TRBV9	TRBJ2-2	TGTGCCAGCAGACAGACAGGGGGGAAGACCGGGGAGCTGTTTTTT	CASRQTGGKTGELFF
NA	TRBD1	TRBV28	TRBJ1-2	TGTGCCAGCAGCCTCAGGGGGAACTATGGCTACACCTTC	CASSLRGNYGYTF
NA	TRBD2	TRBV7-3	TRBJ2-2	TGTGCCAGCAGCTTAACGGGACTAGCGTCCGGGGAGCTGTTTTTT	CASSLTGLASGELFF
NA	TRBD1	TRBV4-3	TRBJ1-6	TGCGCCAGCAGCCAAGAGGACAGGCGCGATAATTCACCCCTCCACTTT	CASSQEDRRDNSPLHF
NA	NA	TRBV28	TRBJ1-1	TGTGCCAGCAGACTAGGGACACACATGAACACTGAAGCTTTCTTT	CASRLGTHMNTEAFF
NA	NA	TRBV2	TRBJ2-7	TGTGCCAGCATGAGCCAACCCTACGAGCAGTACTTC	CASMSQPYEQYF
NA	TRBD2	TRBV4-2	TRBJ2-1	TGTGCCAGCAGCCTAAGCGGGAGCTCCTACAATGAGCAGTTCTTC	CASSLSGSSYNEQFF
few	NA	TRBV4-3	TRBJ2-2	TGCGCCAGCAGCCAACGTTCAGTCACCGGGGAGCTGTTTTTT	CASSQRSVTGELFF
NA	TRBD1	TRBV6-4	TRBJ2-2	TGTGCCAGCAGTGCGACAGGGGGCCAAACCGGGGAGCTGTTTTTT	CASSATGGQTGELFF
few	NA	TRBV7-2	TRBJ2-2	TGTGCCAGCAGCTTAGAGGCCCTAGAGCCCGGGGAGCTGTTTTTT	CASSLEALEPGELFF
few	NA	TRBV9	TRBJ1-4	TGTGCCAGCAGCGCCAACACAGGGTTCGAAAAACTGTTTTTT	CASSANTGFEKLFF
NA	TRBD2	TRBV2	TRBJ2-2	TGTGCCATACGGACCAAGACTAGCGGGGGGTTAGACACCGGGGAGCTGTTTTTT	CAIRTKTSGGLDTGELFF
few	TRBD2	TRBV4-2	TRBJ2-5	TGTGCCAGCAGCCAAGAAGCTGGGCGGGGAGGGGAGACCCAGTACTTC	CASSQEAGRGGETQYF
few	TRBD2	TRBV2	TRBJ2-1	TGTGCCAGCAGCCCAACTAGCGGGAGAAACAATGAGCAGTTCTTC	CASSPTSGRNNEQFF